The 31 T cell receptor beta chains given below trace back to one sample, sequenced in a study of tissue T cells after allogeneic stem cell transplantation. Sequencing was performed with immunoSEQ multiplex PCR; in TCRdb, only in-frame clones are kept and a portion is missing. This sample has 26,000 or so clones; roughly nine tenths occur once, and the top ten carry 1.5% to 2%. This material consisted of blood, taken before transplantation. The receptor source for this set is a male donor aged 60 or older who later had graft-versus-host disease after an allogeneic stem cell transplant.

The chain couples TRBV27 to TRBJ2-2; TRBD1 matches at 10 bases. The trim removed 7 bases at V and 4 bases at J, leaving 9 bases unmatched. The CDR3 loop spans 16 amino acids. CDR1 MNHEY and CDR2 SMNVEV come from the germline V gene (reference sequence). CDR3 nucleotide sequence: TGTGCCAGCACGAAACCGACAGGGGGCCTCACCGGGGAGCTGTTTTTT. Protein product: CASTKPTGGLTGELFF.

This clone was observed a single time. The chain carries TRBV24-1 and TRBJ2-3, with TRBD2 matching 10 bases. Germline CDR1 reads KGHDR; CDR2 reads SFDVKD. This CDR3 has 14 residues. Germline trimming cut 6 bases from V and 2 bases from J; bases unmatched to any gene: 1. CDR3 coding DNA: TGTGCCACCAGTACTAGCGGGGTCACAGATACGCAGTATTTT. Its translation: CATSTSGVTDTQYF.

DNA of the CDR3: TGTGCCAGCAGTTTCCTCGGACAGATAATGAACACTGAAGCTTTCTTT. Translation: CASSFLGQIMNTEAFF. This chain links TRBV6-5 with TRBJ1-1, with a possible D match to TRBD1 (6 bases). V was pared by 4 bases and J by 0 bases, with 15 bases between. The CDR3 totals 16 residues. Germline V gives CDR1 MNHEY, CDR2 SVGAGI.

This chain connects TRBV29-1 to TRBJ2-3; 9 positions match TRBD2. Germline CDR1 is SQVTM and CDR2 is ANQGSEA. The CDR3 sequence is 14 residues long. V trimming: 4 bases; J trimming: 2 bases; junction bases outside the gene matches: 4. The CDR3 bases are TGCAGCGTTGCCGTAGCGGGAGTCACAGATACGCAGTATTTT. Amino acids: CSVAVAGVTDTQYF.

This clone was observed once. V and J are TRBV4-2 and TRBJ1-2; 7 positions agree with TRBD1. Trimming at V came to 4 bases and at J to 4 bases, leaving 6 bases not matched to a gene. CDR3 size: 14 residues. Germline V lookup: CDR1 LGHNA, CDR2 YNFKEQ. The CDR3 nucleotides read TGTGCCAGCAGCCCCGGACAGGCCCTCTATGGCTACACCTTC. Encoded protein: CASSPGQALYGYTF.

The chain couples TRBV5-4 to TRBJ2-3; 7 positions match TRBD1. The V gene end was trimmed by 0 bases and the J gene end by 6 bases; junction bases not matched to a gene: 7. Germline assignment: CDR1 SGHNT and CDR2 YYREEE (reference sequence). The CDR3 consists of 15 residues. The CDR3 is CASSLVGTAGDTQYF. CDR3 in DNA: TGTGCCAGCAGCTTGGTCGGGACAGCTGGGGATACGCAGTATTTT.

The chain employs TRBV5-1 and TRBJ2-2; a weak D match, TRBD2 (6 bases). V shed 4 bases and J shed 6 bases, with 16 bases lying between them. The CDR3 runs 15 residues. The germline V gene has CDR1 SGHRS and CDR2 YFSETQ. In DNA form, the CDR3 reads TGCGCCAGCAGCGTGGGGACTCACTCGGCCGGGGAGCTGTTTTTT. Protein: CASSVGTHSAGELFF.

The V and J genes are TRBV7-9 and TRBJ1-5; D gene uncertain. Trimming shortened V by 1 base and J by 8 bases, and 9 bases separated the two germline ends. Germline V gene sequence: CDR1 SEHNR, CDR2 FQNEAQ (reference sequence). There are 13 residues in the CDR3. CDR3 nucleotide sequence: TGTGCCAGCAGCTTAGGGGGTGTGGAGCCCCAGCATTTT. Translated: CASSLGGVEPQHF.

This chain links TRBV7-9 with TRBJ1-2; D not resolved. Trimming stripped 2 bases from V and 3 bases from J, with 7 bases between. Germline loops: CDR1 SEHNR, CDR2 FQNEAQ (reference sequence). This CDR3 region has 13 residues. The CDR3 DNA is TGTGCCAGCAGCTTATCCAGAGACTATGGCTACACCTTC. Translating it yields CASSLSRDYGYTF.

This chain links TRBV19 with TRBJ1-2; 10 bases agree with TRBD1. The germline V gene has CDR1 LNHDA and CDR2 SQIVND (reference sequence). J gave up 7 bases and V 6 bases, and 11 bases lay outside the gene matches. The length of the CDR3 is 15 residues. The CDR3 DNA reads TGTGCCAGTAGCCTGGACAGGGGGGTTTCGGGTGGCTACACCTTC. This gives the protein CASSLDRGVSGGYTF.

The chain combines TRBV7-9 with TRBJ2-3, with D perhaps matching TRBD1 (6 bases). This CDR3 region has 12 residues. V gave up 11 bases and J gave up 2 bases, with 11 bases separating them. CDR1 is SEHNR, CDR2 FQNEAQ, per germline (reference sequence). The DNA for the CDR3 is TGTGCCTGGGGGCAGGCCACAGATACGCAGTATTTT. Its protein is CAWGQATDTQYF. The full variable domain, in which reference TRBV7-9 and TRBJ2-3 provide the parts outside the CDR3, is DTGVSQNPRHKITKRGQNVTFRCDPISEHNRLYWYRQTLGQGPEFLTYFQNEAQLEKSRLLSDRFSAERPKGSFSTLEIQRTEQGDSAMYLCAWGQATDTQYFGPGTRLTVL.

The genes are TRBV7-9 and TRBJ1-1; maybe TRBD1 (6 bases). V lost 6 bases and J lost 1, with 18 bases in between. CDR3 length: 16 residues. Germline assignment: CDR1 SEHNR and CDR2 FQNEAQ (reference sequence). DNA for the CDR3: TGTGCCAGCAGTCCGAGGGGGGCGGGGAAGAACACTGAAGCTTTCTTT. Translating it yields CASSPRGAGKNTEAFF.

This sequence joins TRBV5-4 and TRBJ1-2, with 8 positions matching TRBD1. CDR1 is SGHNT and CDR2 is YYREEE in the germline V gene (reference sequence). Germline trimming cut 0 bases from V and 7 bases from J; bases unmatched to any gene: 8. This CDR3 comprises 15 residues. CDR3 in amino acids: CASSLEQGASVGYTF. The CDR3 DNA sequence: TGTGCCAGCAGCTTGGAGCAGGGGGCCTCGGTTGGCTACACCTTC.

The chain combines TRBV19 with TRBJ2-5; D perhaps matches TRBD1 (6 bases). The CDR3 is 15 amino acids. Trimming stripped 6 bases from V and 4 bases from J, with 18 bases between. Germline V gene data show CDR1 as LNHDA and CDR2 as SQIVND (reference sequence). The CDR3 nucleotides are TGTGCCAGTAGAACAACACAGGGTAGGGGAGAGACCCAGTACTTC. Protein product: CASRTTQGRGETQYF. The variable domain in full, with the rest retrieved from reference TRBV19 and TRBJ2-5, is DGGITQSPKYLFRKEGQNVTLSCEQNLNHDAMYWYRQDPGQGLRLIYYSQIVNDFQKGDIAEGYSVSREKKESFPLTVTSAQKNPTAFYLCASRTTQGRGETQYFGPGTRLLVL.

CDR3 sequence reads: CAWKPSTSGGYFF. The CDR3 bases are TGTGCCTGGAAACCCTCAACTAGCGGGGGGTACTTCTTC. This chain links TRBV30 with TRBJ2-1; the match to TRBD2 covers 12 bases. J lost 16 bases, V lost 4 bases, and 11 bases had no gene match. CDR3 length: 13 amino acids. Germline values: CDR1 GTSNPN, CDR2 SVGIG (reference sequence).

The sample holds one count of this clone. The rearrangement links TRBV7-9 to TRBJ2-7, with D perhaps TRBD1 or TRBD2 (5 bases each). Trimming removed 1 base at V and 0 bases at J, with 10 bases between. The CDR3 runs 15 residues. Germline CDR1 reads SEHNR; CDR2 reads FQNEAQ (reference sequence). For the CDR3, the DNA is TGTGCCAGCAGCTTAGGAGGGGCGAGCTCCTACGAGCAGTACTTC. It specifies CASSLGGASSYEQYF.

The sample holds one count of this clone. This sequence joins TRBV5-4 and TRBJ2-1; D tentatively fits TRBD1 or TRBD2 (6 bases each). Trimming cost V 9 bases and J 6 bases, with 16 bases left between them. This CDR3 spans 13 amino acids. Germline V lookup: CDR1 SGHNT, CDR2 YYREEE (reference sequence). CDR3 DNA sequence: TGTGCCACACTTAGGACGGGGGCCAATGAGCAGTTCTTC. Its protein product is CATLRTGANEQFF.

The chain carries TRBV4-1 and TRBJ1-2; D is perhaps TRBD1 (5 bases). This CDR3 contains 15 residues. V dropped 0 bases and J dropped 8 bases, with 16 bases sitting between them. Germline V lookup: CDR1 MGHRA, CDR2 YSYEKL. CDR3 nucleotide sequence: TGCGCCAGCAGCCAAGAGGAAACGCCGGGACGCGGCTACACCTTC. Translating it yields CASSQEETPGRGYTF.

This sequence joins TRBV11-2 and TRBJ1-1; D remains unclear. With 5 bases removed from V and 6 bases from J, the gap between germline ends came to 13 bases. CDR1 SGHAT and CDR2 FQNNGV come from the germline V gene. This CDR3 comprises 13 residues. CDR3 in amino acids: CASSLALEAEAFF. The CDR3 DNA reads TGTGCCAGCAGCCTCGCCCTGGAAGCTGAAGCTTTCTTT.

CDR3 protein: CSVKPKMANEKLFF. In DNA form, the CDR3 reads TGCAGCGTGAAGCCAAAAATGGCTAATGAAAAACTGTTTTTT. V gene TRBV29-1 combines with J gene TRBJ1-4; D call uncertain. Germline V gene data show CDR1 as SQVTM and CDR2 as ANQGSEA. Between the trimmed V and J ends, which lost 6 bases and 3 bases, there was a span of 14 bases. The CDR3 loop spans 14 amino acids.

The chain is built from TRBV7-9 and TRBJ1-5, with D possibly TRBD1 on 6 matching bases. The germline gives CDR1 SEHNR, CDR2 FQNEAQ (reference sequence). The CDR3 totals 15 residues. The V end lost 2 bases, the J end lost 4 bases, and 12 bases lay between the germline ends. CDR3 nucleotides: TGTGCCAGCAGCTTATACGGGGACAATAATCAGCCCCAGCATTTT. It codes for CASSLYGDNNQPQHF.

The genes are TRBV5-6 and TRBJ1-3; D possibly corresponds to TRBD1 (6 bases). There are 17 residues in the CDR3. Trimming took off 0 bases at V and 3 bases at J, with 16 bases between the two ends. Germline V gene lookup returns CDR1 SGHDT and CDR2 YYEEEE. The CDR3, as DNA: TGTGCCAGCAGCTTGGCACAGGGAAGGGGTGGTGGAAACACCATATATTTT. Translation: CASSLAQGRGGGNTIYF.

The chain links TRBV5-1 to TRBJ2-7; D unclear. The CDR3 is 15 amino acids. The germline V and J ends were trimmed by 5 bases and 0 bases, with 15 bases remaining between them. CDR1 is SGHRS, CDR2 YFSETQ, per germline. In DNA, the CDR3 is TGCGCCAGCAGGCGTACAGTCTTGTTCTCCTACGAGCAGTACTTC. Translation gives CASRRTVLFSYEQYF.

The chain carries TRBV20-1 and TRBJ2-7, with 7 bases fitting TRBD1. With V trimmed by 3 bases and J by 5 bases, 16 bases remained unmatched. This CDR3 comprises 16 residues. The germline gives CDR1 DFQATT, CDR2 SNEGSKA (reference sequence). The CDR3 sequence: CSASRLRAGGNHEQYF. Written as DNA, the CDR3 is TGCAGTGCTAGTCGCCTAAGGGCAGGGGGAAACCACGAGCAGTACTTC.

In this sample, this clone turned up once. V and J are TRBV6-5 and TRBJ1-2; a possible D gene is TRBD1 (6 bases). The germline V gene encodes CDR1 MNHEY and CDR2 SVGAGI. The CDR3 loop spans 14 amino acids. V gave up 10 bases and J gave up 4 bases, with 19 bases separating them. CDR3 sequence reads: CATKGGRDFYGYTF. The DNA of the CDR3 is TGTGCCACCAAGGGGGGCAGGGATTTCTATGGCTACACCTTC.

The chain carries TRBV11-3 and TRBJ2-7, with D unresolved. From germline, CDR1 is SGHNT and CDR2 YENEEA. The length of the CDR3 is 13 residues. V was pared by 5 bases and J by 0 bases, with 8 bases between. The CDR3 here is CASSPRASYEQYF. CDR3 bases: TGTGCCAGCAGCCCCCGGGCCTCCTACGAGCAGTACTTC.

The rearrangement uses TRBV6-5 and TRBJ1-5; no definite D call. V lost 6 bases, J lost 1 base, and 10 bases lay in between. This CDR3 has 14 residues. Per the germline V gene, CDR1 is MNHEY and CDR2 is SVGAGI. As DNA, the CDR3 is TGTGCCAGCAGCCGCAGCGGGAGCAATCAGCCCCAGCATTTT. Translated: CASSRSGSNQPQHF.

The genes are TRBV7-3 and TRBJ2-5; 14 nucleotides align to TRBD2. Germline V gene lookup returns CDR1 SGHTA and CDR2 FQGTGA. The V segment lost 5 bases and the J segment 5 bases; nucleotides outside the gene matches: 7. CDR3 length: 16 amino acids. For the CDR3, the DNA is TGTGCCAGCAGCCAGGGACTAGCGGGAGTATGGGAGACCCAGTACTTC. Its translation: CASSQGLAGVWETQYF. Filled out from reference TRBV7-3 and TRBJ2-5, the complete variable domain reads GAGVSQTPSNKVTEKGKYVELRCDPISGHTALYWYRQSLGQGPEFLIYFQGTGAADDSGLPNDRFFAVRPEGSVSTLKIQRTERGDSAVYLCASSQGLAGVWETQYFGPGTRLLVL.

V and J are TRBV9 and TRBJ2-1; D is uncertain. CDR1 is SGDLS, CDR2 YYNGEE, per germline. Trimming left V 3 bases short and J 0 bases short, with 10 bases between. CDR3 length: 15 residues. Here the CDR3 DNA reads TGTGCCAGCAGCGGGCGGTTGAGCTCCTACAATGAGCAGTTCTTC. As protein: CASSGRLSSYNEQFF.

V usage is TRBV3-1 (or the pseudogene TRBV3-2) and J usage is TRBJ2-3; 8 nucleotides line up with TRBD2. Germline lookup yields CDR1 LGHDT and CDR2 YNNKEL (reference sequence). The CDR3 sequence is 15 residues long. The junction had 6 bases not matched to a gene; V was cut back by 1 base and J by 6 bases. In DNA form, the CDR3 reads TGTGCCAGCAGCCAAGCCTTGCGGGGGGTGGATACGCAGTATTTT. Translated, it gives CASSQALRGVDTQYF.

The gene calls are TRBV6-2 or TRBV6-3 and TRBJ1-5; D remains ambiguous. Between the trimmed V and J ends, which lost 2 bases and 6 bases, there was a span of 14 bases. CDR1 is MNHEY and CDR2 is SVGEGT in the germline V gene. The CDR3 contains 15 residues. The CDR3 DNA reads as TGTGCCAGCAGTTACGACGGGAAGGGCGGTCAGCCCCAGCATTTT. Its translation: CASSYDGKGGQPQHF.